A selection of T cell receptor beta chains follows, all from one sample in a study of OX40 agonist ivuxolimab in advanced cancers. Data came from immunoSEQ multiplex PCR; TCRdb stores just in-frame clones and leaves some out. The data hold about 12,000 clones, with 80% observed a single time. Sequenced here: CD4+ or CD8+ T cells sorted from blood, sampled in a trial of the OX40 agonist ivuxolimab. The receptors come from an adult with an advanced solid tumor such as melanoma, head and neck, liver or kidney cancer. CDR3s include the opening cysteine and the closing phenylalanine or tryptophan. Each record gives: D gene, J gene, clone size, V gene, CDR3 length, CDR3 DNA, CDR3 protein. The D gene is left open where the match is weak. Size is omitted from some rows. Given values are once, few, many or a class for expanded clones.

D gene: -
J gene: TRBJ2-2
clone size: once
V gene: TRBV7-2
CDR3 length: 14
CDR3 DNA: TGTGCCAGCAGCTTATTGGCCCCCACCGGGGAGCTGTTTTTT
CDR3 protein: CASSLLAPTGELFF

D gene: -
J gene: TRBJ2-3
clone size: -
V gene: TRBV5-5
CDR3 length: 15
CDR3 DNA: TGTGCCAGCAGCCCAGGGCGGGCAGACACAGATACGCAGTATTTT
CDR3 protein: CASSPGRADTDTQYF

D gene: TRBD1
J gene: TRBJ2-7
clone size: -
V gene: TRBV4-3
CDR3 length: 15
CDR3 DNA: TGCGCCAGCAGCCAAGTCGGACAGGGGGCGAGGGAGCAGTACTTC
CDR3 protein: CASSQVGQGAREQYF

D gene: -
J gene: TRBJ2-7
clone size: -
V gene: TRBV2
CDR3 length: 18
CDR3 DNA: TGTGCCAGCAGTGGACTGGGTACAGGCCCAGATCGGACCTACGAGCAGTACTTC
CDR3 protein: CASSGLGTGPDRTYEQYF

D gene: -
J gene: TRBJ2-1
clone size: -
V gene: TRBV7-2
CDR3 length: 12
CDR3 DNA: TGTGCCAGCAGCTCAGGTAATAATGAGCAGTTCTTC
CDR3 protein: CASSSGNNEQFF

D gene: -
J gene: TRBJ1-4
clone size: -
V gene: TRBV4-3
CDR3 length: 13
CDR3 DNA: TGCGCCAGCAGCCCGGGGGATGGAGAAAAACTGTTTTTT
CDR3 protein: CASSPGDGEKLFF

D gene: TRBD1
J gene: TRBJ1-1
clone size: -
V gene: TRBV5-4
CDR3 length: 14
CDR3 DNA: TGTGCCAGCAGCTTGGAACAGGGGGGCACTGAAGCTTTCTTT
CDR3 protein: CASSLEQGGTEAFF

D gene: TRBD2
J gene: TRBJ2-3
clone size: medium-sized
V gene: TRBV28
CDR3 length: 20
CDR3 DNA: TGTGCCAGCAGCCCACCGTCCGGTTTACTAGCGGACAAAAGCACAGATACGCAGTATTTT
CDR3 protein: CASSPPSGLLADKSTDTQYF

D gene: TRBD2
J gene: TRBJ2-1
clone size: large
V gene: TRBV27
CDR3 length: 17
CDR3 DNA: TGTGCCAGCAGCCAAACAGGGTCTAGCGGGAGCTACAATGAGCAGTTCTTC
CDR3 protein: CASSQTGSSGSYNEQFF

D gene: -
J gene: TRBJ2-2
clone size: -
V gene: TRBV11-2
CDR3 length: 16
CDR3 DNA: TGTGCCAGCAGCATCCCGGACCCAACGAACACCGGGGAGCTGTTTTTT
CDR3 protein: CASSIPDPTNTGELFF

D gene: -
J gene: TRBJ1-1
clone size: -
V gene: TRBV7-9
CDR3 length: 14
CDR3 DNA: TGTGCCAGCAGCCCCGACCGCGAGGACACTGAAGCTTTCTTT
CDR3 protein: CASSPDREDTEAFF

D gene: -
J gene: TRBJ2-7
clone size: -
V gene: TRBV5-1
CDR3 length: 13
CDR3 DNA: TGCGCCAGCAGCTTGGGAGGGAACTACGAGCAGTACTTC
CDR3 protein: CASSLGGNYEQYF

D gene: TRBD1
J gene: TRBJ1-2
clone size: -
V gene: TRBV7-2
CDR3 length: 15
CDR3 DNA: TGTGCCAGCAGCTTAGCCCGGACAGGGAAAGGTGGCTACACCTTC
CDR3 protein: CASSLARTGKGGYTF

D gene: -
J gene: TRBJ1-1
clone size: -
V gene: TRBV4-2
CDR3 length: 14
CDR3 DNA: TGTGCCAGCAGCCCTACAGCGCTGAACACTGAAGCTTTCTTT
CDR3 protein: CASSPTALNTEAFF

D gene: -
J gene: TRBJ1-4
clone size: few
V gene: TRBV9
CDR3 length: 14
CDR3 DNA: TGTGCCAGCAGCCCTTCGGGGGTTGAGGAAAAACTGTTTTTT
CDR3 protein: CASSPSGVEEKLFF

D gene: -
J gene: TRBJ2-1
clone size: -
V gene: TRBV10-3
CDR3 length: 10
CDR3 DNA: TGTGCCATCGGCGGGAATGAGCAGTTCTTC
CDR3 protein: CAIGGNEQFF

D gene: -
J gene: TRBJ2-7
clone size: -
V gene: TRBV27
CDR3 length: 14
CDR3 DNA: TGTGCCAGCAGTTTCGGGGTAGGCTCCTACGAGCAGTACTTC
CDR3 protein: CASSFGVGSYEQYF

D gene: -
J gene: TRBJ2-1
clone size: -
V gene: TRBV14
CDR3 length: 14
CDR3 DNA: TGTGCCAGCAGCCAAGTCAAACTGGGCAATGAGCAGTTCTTC
CDR3 protein: CASSQVKLGNEQFF

D gene: TRBD2
J gene: TRBJ2-7
clone size: -
V gene: TRBV4-3
CDR3 length: 15
CDR3 DNA: TGCGCCAGCAGCCCGGGCCTAGCGGACCCCTACGAGCAGTACTTC
CDR3 protein: CASSPGLADPYEQYF

D gene: TRBD2
J gene: TRBJ2-1
clone size: -
V gene: TRBV30
CDR3 length: 17
CDR3 DNA: TGTGCCTGGAGTGCCGCGACTAGCGGGAGGTACTACAATGAGCAGTTCTTC
CDR3 protein: CAWSAATSGRYYNEQFF

D gene: -
J gene: TRBJ1-4
clone size: -
V gene: TRBV19
CDR3 length: 15
CDR3 DNA: TGTGCCAGTAGTACCCCGGACAGCCGGCGGGAAAAACTGTTTTTT
CDR3 protein: CASSTPDSRREKLFF

D gene: -
J gene: TRBJ1-1
clone size: -
V gene: TRBV2
CDR3 length: 11
CDR3 DNA: TGTGCCAGCACAGAGGGAAGGGAAGCTTTCTTT
CDR3 protein: CASTEGREAFF

D gene: -
J gene: TRBJ1-3
clone size: -
V gene: TRBV15
CDR3 length: 14
CDR3 DNA: TGTGCCACCAGCAGAGGTAGCTCTGGAAACACCATATATTTT
CDR3 protein: CATSRGSSGNTIYF

D gene: -
J gene: TRBJ2-2
clone size: once
V gene: TRBV15
CDR3 length: 17
CDR3 DNA: TGTGCCACCAGCAGAGACCCCCCCAGCCAATCCACCGGGGAGCTGTTTTTT
CDR3 protein: CATSRDPPSQSTGELFF

D gene: -
J gene: TRBJ2-7
clone size: -
V gene: TRBV5-1
CDR3 length: 13
CDR3 DNA: TGCGCCAGCAGCTTGGAGGACCCCTGGGAGCAGTACTTC
CDR3 protein: CASSLEDPWEQYF

D gene: -
J gene: TRBJ1-2
clone size: once
V gene: TRBV28
CDR3 length: 13
CDR3 DNA: TGTGCCAGCAGTTGGGAACCGAACTATGGCTACACCTTC
CDR3 protein: CASSWEPNYGYTF

D gene: -
J gene: TRBJ2-2
clone size: -
V gene: TRBV6-6
CDR3 length: 14
CDR3 DNA: TGTGCCAGCAGTTACGGCAGGGATACCGGGGAGCTGTTTTTT
CDR3 protein: CASSYGRDTGELFF

D gene: -
J gene: TRBJ2-4
clone size: -
V gene: TRBV28
CDR3 length: 15
CDR3 DNA: TGTGCCAGCAGCCCGACACTAACCGCCAAAAACATTCAGTACTTC
CDR3 protein: CASSPTLTAKNIQYF

D gene: -
J gene: TRBJ1-4
clone size: -
V gene: TRBV4-3
CDR3 length: 15
CDR3 DNA: TGCGCCAGCAGCCAAGCCGGGTCAACTAATGAAAAACTGTTTTTT
CDR3 protein: CASSQAGSTNEKLFF

D gene: -
J gene: TRBJ2-5
clone size: -
V gene: TRBV2
CDR3 length: 14
CDR3 DNA: TGTGCCAGCAGTTTCGACGGGACGGAAGAGACCCAGTACTTC
CDR3 protein: CASSFDGTEETQYF

D gene: -
J gene: TRBJ1-1
clone size: once
V gene: TRBV6-1
CDR3 length: 17
CDR3 DNA: TGTGCCAGCAGTGAGTGGCCCCTCCAAGACTTTAACACTGAAGCTTTCTTT
CDR3 protein: CASSEWPLQDFNTEAFF

D gene: TRBD1
J gene: TRBJ1-4
clone size: -
V gene: TRBV10-3
CDR3 length: 19
CDR3 DNA: TGTGCCATCAGTGACCCTACCGGGGGACAGGGGACGACTAATGAAAAACTGTTTTTT
CDR3 protein: CAISDPTGGQGTTNEKLFF

D gene: -
J gene: TRBJ1-2
clone size: -
V gene: TRBV6-5
CDR3 length: 15
CDR3 DNA: TGTGCCAGCAGTTACTCCCAGACAGCAAACTATGGCTACACCTTC
CDR3 protein: CASSYSQTANYGYTF

D gene: TRBD1
J gene: TRBJ1-2
clone size: -
V gene: TRBV4-2
CDR3 length: 15
CDR3 DNA: TGTGCCAGCAGCCAAGCGACAGGGGGTTTTGTTGGCTACACCTTC
CDR3 protein: CASSQATGGFVGYTF

D gene: -
J gene: TRBJ2-1
clone size: -
V gene: TRBV7-8
CDR3 length: 19
CDR3 DNA: TGTGCCAGCAGCTTAGGGCTCGTGGTAGCGACCAAACTCGGCAATGAGCAGTTCTTC
CDR3 protein: CASSLGLVVATKLGNEQFF

D gene: TRBD1
J gene: TRBJ1-1
clone size: few
V gene: TRBV9
CDR3 length: 14
CDR3 DNA: TGTGCCAGCAGCGTAGGACAGGGGAACACTGAAGCTTTCTTT
CDR3 protein: CASSVGQGNTEAFF

D gene: -
J gene: TRBJ2-7
clone size: -
V gene: TRBV27
CDR3 length: 15
CDR3 DNA: TGTGCCAGCAGTTTTTTCGGCGGGGAGCCCTACGAGCAGTACTTC
CDR3 protein: CASSFFGGEPYEQYF

D gene: -
J gene: TRBJ2-7
clone size: -
V gene: TRBV5-4
CDR3 length: 14
CDR3 DNA: TGTGCCAGCAGCCAATCAACAGCCTACTACGAGCAGTACTTC
CDR3 protein: CASSQSTAYYEQYF

D gene: -
J gene: TRBJ2-7
clone size: -
V gene: TRBV7-8
CDR3 length: 14
CDR3 DNA: TGTGCCAGCAGCTTAGACGGTAGAGTCGACGAGCAGTACTTC
CDR3 protein: CASSLDGRVDEQYF

D gene: -
J gene: TRBJ1-4
clone size: -
V gene: TRBV27
CDR3 length: 18
CDR3 DNA: TGTGCCAGCAGTGAGGTGGCTTGTCTCCTAGTCGACAATGAAAAACTGTTTTTT
CDR3 protein: CASSEVACLLVDNEKLFF

D gene: -
J gene: TRBJ2-1
clone size: -
V gene: TRBV27
CDR3 length: 13
CDR3 DNA: TGTGCCAGCAGTCGGGACTTCTACAATGAGCAGTTCTTC
CDR3 protein: CASSRDFYNEQFF

D gene: TRBD1
J gene: TRBJ2-5
clone size: -
V gene: TRBV10-2
CDR3 length: 14
CDR3 DNA: TGCGCCAGCAGTGAAGACAGGGTCATGGAGACCCAGTACTTC
CDR3 protein: CASSEDRVMETQYF

D gene: -
J gene: TRBJ1-4
clone size: few
V gene: TRBV4-3
CDR3 length: 15
CDR3 DNA: TGCGCCAGCAGCCAAGATTGGCGGGGGGGCGAAAAACTGTTTTTT
CDR3 protein: CASSQDWRGGEKLFF

D gene: TRBD1
J gene: TRBJ2-5
clone size: once
V gene: TRBV7-8
CDR3 length: 14
CDR3 DNA: TGTGCCAGCAGCTCGGGACAGGGTGTGAAGACCCAGTACTTC
CDR3 protein: CASSSGQGVKTQYF

D gene: -
J gene: TRBJ2-7
clone size: -
V gene: TRBV25-1
CDR3 length: 11
CDR3 DNA: TGTGCCAGCAGTGAGACCTACGAGCAGTACTTC
CDR3 protein: CASSETYEQYF